This T cell receptor beta chain is drawn from a study of blood T cell repertoires in COVID-19 (TCRdb year 2020). Study-level background: The collaborator samples originated in the United States, Italy and Spain and spanned the acute and convalescent phases of COVID-19. Where available, HLA class I and class II types were obtained from metadata supplied by the sample provider rather than from assay-based typing. The material from the prospective study consisted of cDNA or gDNA derived from T cells, B-cell-depleted T cells, or PBMCs. The dataset comprised deeply sampled blood TCRbeta repertoires from subjects exposed to, actively infected with, or recovered from COVID-19. The samples were drawn from the first 160 participants of the ongoing ImmuneRACE study and from 1,254 subjects provided by 6 global collaborators. The repertoires were made available in a free public database intended to serve as a resource for research on the immune response to SARS-CoV-2. A de-identified subject ID, COVID-19 status, age in years and sex were almost always included in the sample metadata.

One collaborating source in Seattle enrolled patients during active infection and followed them longitudinally through the course of disease. Collaborating institutions collected whole blood in K2EDTA tubes following their own protocols. For TCRbeta analysis, collaborator samples were shipped as frozen whole blood, as isolated PBMCs, or as DNA extracted from either sample type. TCRbeta CDR3 regions were amplified from genomic DNA using the immunoSEQ Assay, a bias-controlled multiplex PCR. In the authors' own workflow: Within the assay, amplification of reference gene primers was used to estimate how many nucleated cells each sample contained. To quantify the absolute abundance of each unique TCRbeta CDR3 rearrangement, sequence reads were collapsed and filtered. For each sample, productive Simpson clonality was calculated as the square root of Simpson's diversity index across productive rearrangements. TCRdb re-hosts the immuneACCESS table, in-frame sequences only. Its copies lack some clones; in the studies checked, an unresolved V gene accounts for under half of them, and the cause for the rest is not known. For V, J and clone size, that table is used; D and trimming come from the DNA. The sample data list about 210,000 clones, and roughly 80% of these were observed just once. The ten largest make up approximately 5.2% of the sample.

What the research found in general, with its limitations: The quantity of clinical and demographic metadata differed by source and by participant and was supplied without curation.

Notes on this clone: Its recognized antigen is unknown. Base qualities are not at hand, and no much larger clone is one base apart.

The sequence came from a woman aged 70-85 years with COVID-19, enrolled during active disease. The sample was peripheral blood.

For the CDR3, the sequence is CASSLSASGRADYEQYF. The nucleotides are TGTGCCAGCAGTTTATCTGCTAGCGGGAGGGCCGACTACGAGCAGTACTTC. This chain is built from TRBV27 and TRBJ2-7; the central 12 bases match TRBD2. The cysteine opens and the phenylalanine closes a CDR3 of 17 amino acids. The retained sequence is limited to the CDR3, 51 bases, with the frame set at the first base. V loses 0 bases at its end and J loses 3 bases; junction bases beyond the gene matches: 6. CDR1 and CDR2 are drawn from the germline V gene (reference sequence): MNHEY, SMNVEV.